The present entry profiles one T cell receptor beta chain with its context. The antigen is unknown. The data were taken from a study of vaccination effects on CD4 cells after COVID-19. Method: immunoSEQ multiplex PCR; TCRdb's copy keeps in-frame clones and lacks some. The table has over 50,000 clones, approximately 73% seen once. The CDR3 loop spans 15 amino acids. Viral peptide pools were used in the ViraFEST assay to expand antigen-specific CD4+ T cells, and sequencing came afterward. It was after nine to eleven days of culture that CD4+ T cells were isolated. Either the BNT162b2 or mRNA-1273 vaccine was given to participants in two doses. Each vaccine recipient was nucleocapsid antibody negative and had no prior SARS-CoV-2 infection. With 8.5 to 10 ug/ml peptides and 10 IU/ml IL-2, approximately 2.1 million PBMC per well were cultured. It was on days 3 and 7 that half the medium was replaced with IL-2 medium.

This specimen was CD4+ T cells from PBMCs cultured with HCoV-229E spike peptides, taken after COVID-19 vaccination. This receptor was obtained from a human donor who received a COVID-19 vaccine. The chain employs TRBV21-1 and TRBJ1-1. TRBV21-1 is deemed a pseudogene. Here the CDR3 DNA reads TGTGCCAGCAGCACCCGGGACGGGTCATTCACTGAAGCTTTCTTT. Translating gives CASSTRDGSFTEAFF.